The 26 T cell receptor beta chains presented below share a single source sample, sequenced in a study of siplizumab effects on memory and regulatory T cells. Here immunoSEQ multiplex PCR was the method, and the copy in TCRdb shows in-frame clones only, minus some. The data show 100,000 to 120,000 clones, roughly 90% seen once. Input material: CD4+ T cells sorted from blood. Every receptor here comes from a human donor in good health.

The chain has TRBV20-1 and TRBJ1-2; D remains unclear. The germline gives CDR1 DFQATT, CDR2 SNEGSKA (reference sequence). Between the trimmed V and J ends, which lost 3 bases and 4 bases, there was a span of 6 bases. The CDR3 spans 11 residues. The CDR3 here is CSARGPYGYTF. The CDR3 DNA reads TGCAGTGCTAGGGGCCCCTATGGCTACACCTTC.

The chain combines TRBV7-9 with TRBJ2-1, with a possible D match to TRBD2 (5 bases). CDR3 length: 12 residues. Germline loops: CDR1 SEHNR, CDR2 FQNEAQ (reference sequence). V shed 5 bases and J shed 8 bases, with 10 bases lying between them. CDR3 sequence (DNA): TGTGCCAGCAGCCCACTAGGGTATGAGCAGTTCTTC. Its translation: CASSPLGYEQFF.

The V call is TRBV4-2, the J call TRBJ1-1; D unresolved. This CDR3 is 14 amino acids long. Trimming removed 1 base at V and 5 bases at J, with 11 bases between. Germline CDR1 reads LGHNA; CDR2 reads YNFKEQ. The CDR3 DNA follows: TGTGCCAGCAGCCAAGTAACAAGGGAAACTGAAGCTTTCTTT. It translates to CASSQVTRETEAFF.

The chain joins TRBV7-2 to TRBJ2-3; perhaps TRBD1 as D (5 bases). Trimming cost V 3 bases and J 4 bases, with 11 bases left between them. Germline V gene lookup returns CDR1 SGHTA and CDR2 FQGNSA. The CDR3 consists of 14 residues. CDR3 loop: CASSFRQLSDTQYF. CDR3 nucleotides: TGTGCCAGCAGCTTCCGACAGCTTTCAGATACGCAGTATTTT.

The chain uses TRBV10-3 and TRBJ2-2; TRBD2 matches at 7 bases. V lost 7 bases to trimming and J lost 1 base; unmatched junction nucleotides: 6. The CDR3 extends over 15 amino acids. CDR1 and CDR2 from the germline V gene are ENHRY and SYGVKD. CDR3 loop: CAIKFGGRNTGELFF. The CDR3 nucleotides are TGTGCCATCAAGTTCGGCGGGAGGAACACCGGGGAGCTGTTTTTT.

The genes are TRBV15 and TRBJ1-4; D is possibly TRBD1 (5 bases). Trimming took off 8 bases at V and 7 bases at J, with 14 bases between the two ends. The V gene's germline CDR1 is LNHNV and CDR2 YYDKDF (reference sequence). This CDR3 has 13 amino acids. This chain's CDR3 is CATSQPGGEKLFF. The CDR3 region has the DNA TGTGCCACCTCCCAACCTGGGGGTGAAAAACTGTTTTTT.

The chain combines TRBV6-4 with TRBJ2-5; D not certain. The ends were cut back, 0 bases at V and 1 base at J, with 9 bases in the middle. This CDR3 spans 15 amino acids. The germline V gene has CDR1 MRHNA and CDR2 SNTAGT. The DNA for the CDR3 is TGTGCCAGCAGTGACTCGATGACTTGCCAAGAGACCCAGTACTTC. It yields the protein CASSDSMTCQETQYF.

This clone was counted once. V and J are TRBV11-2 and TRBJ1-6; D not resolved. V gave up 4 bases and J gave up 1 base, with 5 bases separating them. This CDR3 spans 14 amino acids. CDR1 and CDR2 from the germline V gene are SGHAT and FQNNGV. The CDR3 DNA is TGTGCCAGCAGCTACGCTTCCTATAATTCACCCCTCCACTTT. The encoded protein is CASSYASYNSPLHF.

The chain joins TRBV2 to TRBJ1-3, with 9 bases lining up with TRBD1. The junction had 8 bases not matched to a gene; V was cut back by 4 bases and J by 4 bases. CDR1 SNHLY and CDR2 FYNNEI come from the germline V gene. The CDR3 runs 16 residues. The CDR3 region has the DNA TGTGCCAGCAGTGGCACGGGACAGGGTTCAGGAAACACCATATATTTT. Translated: CASSGTGQGSGNTIYF.

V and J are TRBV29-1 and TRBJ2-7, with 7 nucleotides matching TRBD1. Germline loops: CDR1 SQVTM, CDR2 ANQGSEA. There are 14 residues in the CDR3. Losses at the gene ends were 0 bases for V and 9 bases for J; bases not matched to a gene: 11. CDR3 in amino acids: CSVEDLGDSLRQYF. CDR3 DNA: TGCAGCGTTGAAGATCTTGGGGACAGCCTGAGGCAGTACTTC.

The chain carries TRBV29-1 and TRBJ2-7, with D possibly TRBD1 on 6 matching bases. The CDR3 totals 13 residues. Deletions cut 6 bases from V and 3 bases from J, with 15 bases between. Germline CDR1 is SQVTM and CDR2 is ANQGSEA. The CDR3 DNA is TGCAGCGTAGTAGGGGCAGGGGTCTACGAGCAGTACTTC. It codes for CSVVGAGVYEQYF.

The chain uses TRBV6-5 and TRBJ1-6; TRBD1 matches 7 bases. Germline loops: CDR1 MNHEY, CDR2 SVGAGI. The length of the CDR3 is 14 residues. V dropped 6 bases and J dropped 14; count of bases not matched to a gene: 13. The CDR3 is CASRTGTVVTSLHF. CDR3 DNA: TGTGCCAGCAGAACCGGGACAGTGGTTACATCCCTCCACTTT.

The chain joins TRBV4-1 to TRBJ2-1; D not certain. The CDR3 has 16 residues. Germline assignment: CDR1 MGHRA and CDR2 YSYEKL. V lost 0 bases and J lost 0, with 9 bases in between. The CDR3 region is CASSQEAQSSYNEQFF. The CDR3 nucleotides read TGCGCCAGCAGCCAAGAGGCCCAGAGCTCCTACAATGAGCAGTTCTTC.

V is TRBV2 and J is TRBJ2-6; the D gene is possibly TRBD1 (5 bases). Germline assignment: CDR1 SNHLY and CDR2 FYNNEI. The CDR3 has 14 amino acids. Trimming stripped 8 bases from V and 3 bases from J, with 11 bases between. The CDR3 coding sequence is TGTGCCAGCGGACGACAGTTTGGGGCCAACGTCCTGACTTTC. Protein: CASGRQFGANVLTF.

CDR3 loop: CASSSLLTGAKNIQYF. CDR3 coding DNA: TGTGCCAGCAGCTCCTTATTGACGGGAGCCAAAAACATTCAGTACTTC. The chain combines TRBV7-9 with TRBJ2-4; D remains unclear. The CDR3 is 16 amino acids. V dropped 4 bases and J dropped 0 bases, with 13 bases sitting between them. CDR1 is SEHNR, CDR2 FQNEAQ, per germline (reference sequence).

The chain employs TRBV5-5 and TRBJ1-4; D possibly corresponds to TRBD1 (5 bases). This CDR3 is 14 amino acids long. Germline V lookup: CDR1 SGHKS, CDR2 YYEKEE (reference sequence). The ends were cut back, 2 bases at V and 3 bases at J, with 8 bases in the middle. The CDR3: CASSLGVSNEKLFF. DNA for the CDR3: TGTGCCAGCAGCTTAGGGGTTTCTAATGAAAAACTGTTTTTT.

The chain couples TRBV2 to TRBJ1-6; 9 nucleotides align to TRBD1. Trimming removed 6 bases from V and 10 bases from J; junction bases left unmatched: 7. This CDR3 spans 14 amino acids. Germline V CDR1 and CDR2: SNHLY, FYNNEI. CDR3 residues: CASSPGQGRSPLHF. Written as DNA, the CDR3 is TGTGCCAGCAGCCCGGGACAGGGAAGGTCACCCCTCCACTTT.

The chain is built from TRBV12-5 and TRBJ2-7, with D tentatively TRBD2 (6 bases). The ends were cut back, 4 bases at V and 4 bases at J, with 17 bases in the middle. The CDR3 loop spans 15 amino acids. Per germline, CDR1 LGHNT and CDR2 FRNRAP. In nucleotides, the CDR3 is TGTGCTAGTGGTTCCGTCTCCGGGAGTCCATACGAGCAGTACTTC. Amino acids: CASGSVSGSPYEQYF.

This CDR3 reads CASRHPTGKNTGELFF. The CDR3 region has the DNA TGTGCAAGTCGCCACCCGACAGGGAAGAACACCGGGGAGCTGTTTTTT. The rearrangement uses TRBV12-2 and TRBJ2-2; TRBD1, as called in the table, went unchecked against the DNA. TRBV12-2 is described as a pseudogene. This CDR3 is built from 16 residues.

The CDR3 sequence: CASSRDRGMETQYF. The CDR3 DNA sequence: TGTGCCAGCAGCCGGGACAGGGGGATGGAGACCCAGTACTTC. The chain joins TRBV5-6 to TRBJ2-5; TRBD1 matches 11 bases. The CDR3 is 14 amino acids. Germline V gene data show CDR1 as SGHDT and CDR2 as YYEEEE. V gave up 4 bases and J gave up 5 bases; unmatched junction bases: 4. Full variable domain (rest looked up from reference TRBV5-6 and TRBJ2-5): DAGVTQSPTHLIKTRGQQVTLRCSPKSGHDTVSWYQQALGQGPQFIFQYYEEEERQRGNFPDRFSGHQFPNYSSELNVNALLLGDSALYLCASSRDRGMETQYFGPGTRLLVL.

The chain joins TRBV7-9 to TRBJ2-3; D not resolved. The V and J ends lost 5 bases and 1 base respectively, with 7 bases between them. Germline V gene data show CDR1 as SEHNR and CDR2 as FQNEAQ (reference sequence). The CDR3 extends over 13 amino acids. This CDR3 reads CASSLSRTDTQYF. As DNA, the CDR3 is TGTGCCAGCAGCCTATCTCGCACAGATACGCAGTATTTT.

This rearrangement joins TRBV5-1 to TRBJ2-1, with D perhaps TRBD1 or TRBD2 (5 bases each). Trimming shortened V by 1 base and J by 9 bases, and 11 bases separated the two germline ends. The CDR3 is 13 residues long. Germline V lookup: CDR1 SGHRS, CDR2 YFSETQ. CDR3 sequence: CASSLSLGAEQFF. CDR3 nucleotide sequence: TGCGCCAGCAGCTTGTCACTAGGGGCTGAGCAGTTCTTC.

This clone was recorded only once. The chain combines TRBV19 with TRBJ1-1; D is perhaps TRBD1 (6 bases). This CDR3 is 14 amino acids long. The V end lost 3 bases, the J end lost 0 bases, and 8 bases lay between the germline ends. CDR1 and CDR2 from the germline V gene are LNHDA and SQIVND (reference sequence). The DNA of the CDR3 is TGTGCCAGTAGTATTCAGGGGATGAACACTGAAGCTTTCTTT. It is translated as CASSIQGMNTEAFF.

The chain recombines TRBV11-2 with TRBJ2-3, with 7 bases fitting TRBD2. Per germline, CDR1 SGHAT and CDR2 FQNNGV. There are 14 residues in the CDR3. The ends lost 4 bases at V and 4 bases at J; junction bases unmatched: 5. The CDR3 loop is CASSSRGVADTQYF. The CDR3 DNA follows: TGTGCCAGCAGCTCCCGGGGGGTCGCAGATACGCAGTATTTT.

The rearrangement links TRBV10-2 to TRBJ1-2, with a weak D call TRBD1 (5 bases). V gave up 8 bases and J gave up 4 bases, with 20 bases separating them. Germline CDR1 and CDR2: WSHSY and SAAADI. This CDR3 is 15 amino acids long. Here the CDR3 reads CASHRGEGGIYGYTF. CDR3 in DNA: TGCGCCAGCCACCGGGGGGAGGGAGGAATCTATGGCTACACCTTC.

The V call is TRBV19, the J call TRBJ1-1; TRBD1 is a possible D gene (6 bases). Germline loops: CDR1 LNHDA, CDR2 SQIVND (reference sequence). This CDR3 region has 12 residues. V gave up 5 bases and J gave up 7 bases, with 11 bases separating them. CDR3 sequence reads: CASSVQGIEAFF. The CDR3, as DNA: TGTGCCAGTAGTGTCCAGGGGATTGAAGCTTTCTTT.